Each of the 17 T cell receptor beta chains below was sequenced from the same sample in a study of blood T cells in healthy people across ages. The use of a sample-barcoded 5' primer and a J-beta primer mix characterized a second PCR of 7 to 11 cycles. MiXCR, run by TCRdb on the 5' RACE reads, gives a single entry per CDR3 protein. The sample has over a million distinct CDR3 sequences, approximately 38% seen once. Sample: blood. These receptors were taken from a young woman in good health.

The chain combines TRBV30 with TRBJ1-5, with D unresolved. V lost 3 bases and J 0 bases, leaving 6 bases between the germline ends. This CDR3 spans 13 amino acids. Looked up from germline, CDR1 is GTSNPN and CDR2 is SVGIG (reference sequence). The CDR3 nucleotides read TGTGCCTGGAGGGGATATAGCAATCAGCCCCAGCATTTT. Translation: CAWRGYSNQPQHF.

The chain employs TRBV4-1 and TRBJ2-3; D possibly matches TRBD1 or TRBD2 (5 bases each). CDR1 and CDR2 (germline): MGHRA, YSYEKL. V was shortened by 3 bases and J by 2 bases, with 24 bases between the two germline ends. The CDR3 sequence is 19 residues long. The CDR3, as DNA: TGCGCCAGCAGCCACGAAGAGCTACGGGACGAGCGATTCACAGATACGCAGTATTTT. Amino acid sequence: CASSHEELRDERFTDTQYF.

This chain uses TRBV2 with TRBJ1-2; D is unclear. The CDR3 has 15 residues. V lost 8 bases to trimming and J lost 0 bases, with 16 bases between them. CDR1 is SNHLY, CDR2 FYNNEI, per germline. CDR3 loop: CASEPGLSSNYGYTF. Written as DNA, the CDR3 is TGTGCCAGCGAGCCAGGACTTTCCTCTAACTATGGCTACACCTTC.

This clonotype showed up just a few times. The chain joins TRBV11-1 to TRBJ2-6; D is unresolved. This CDR3 has 17 amino acids. Germline CDR1 is SGHAT and CDR2 is FQDESV (reference sequence). V lost 2 bases, J lost 0 bases, and 11 bases lay in between. The CDR3 spells CASSLLHGDSGANVLTF. The CDR3 DNA reads TGTGCCAGCAGCTTACTGCACGGAGACTCTGGGGCCAACGTCCTGACTTTC.

This clonotype turned up a few times. The chain couples TRBV4-2 to TRBJ2-1; the D is unclear. V gave up 0 bases and J gave up 3 bases, with 9 bases separating them. CDR1 and CDR2 from the germline V gene are LGHNA and YNFKEQ. CDR3 length: 15 amino acids. CDR3 DNA sequence: TGTGCCAGCAGCCAAGATCAGCCTAGCTACAATGAGCAGTTCTTC. Protein: CASSQDQPSYNEQFF.

The chain combines TRBV13 with TRBJ2-1; no firm D call. Trimming took 6 bases from V and 5 from J, leaving 14 bases between them. The CDR3 consists of 14 residues. Germline CDR1 reads PRHDT; CDR2 reads FYEKMQ (reference sequence). CDR3 bases: TGTGCCAGCAGTCTGAGGACGAGCAACAATGAGCAGTTCTTC. Protein: CASSLRTSNNEQFF.

Many counts were recorded for this clonotype. V is TRBV28 and J is TRBJ2-3, with 8 nucleotides matching TRBD2. J lost 2 bases, V lost 5 bases, and 15 bases had no gene match. The germline V gene has CDR1 MDHEN and CDR2 SYDVKM. CDR3 length: 18 residues. The CDR3 DNA reads as TGTGCCAGCAGTGGGGAACTAGCGGCGGTCAGAATCACAGATACGCAGTATTTT. Translated, it gives CASSGELAAVRITDTQYF.

This clonotype came up once. J is TRBJ2-1 and V is TRBV28; tentative D call: TRBD2 (5 bases). This CDR3 region has 18 residues. The germline V and J ends were trimmed by 3 bases and 4 bases, with 22 bases remaining between them. Per the germline V gene, CDR1 is MDHEN and CDR2 is SYDVKM. The CDR3 is CASSLPLLSLGVYNEQFF. CDR3 sequence (DNA): TGTGCCAGCAGTTTGCCCCTCCTTAGCCTCGGGGTATACAATGAGCAGTTCTTC. Together with reference TRBV28 and TRBJ2-1, the CDR3 gives the full variable domain: DVKVTQSSRYLVKRTGEKVFLECVQDMDHENMFWYRQDPGLGLRLIYFSYDVKMKEKGDIPEGYSVSREKKERFSLILESASTNQTSMYLCASSLPLLSLGVYNEQFFGPGTRLTVL.

The gene calls are TRBV9 and TRBJ2-7; D not resolved. V was shortened by 3 bases and J by 0 bases, with 13 bases between the two germline ends. CDR1 is SGDLS and CDR2 is YYNGEE in the germline V gene. This CDR3 is 15 amino acids long. The CDR3 coding sequence is TGTGCCAGCAGCGCCGGTCACTCGAGCTCCTACGAGCAGTACTTC. Protein: CASSAGHSSSYEQYF. Together with reference TRBV9 and TRBJ2-7, the CDR3 gives the full variable domain: DSGVTQTPKHLITATGQRVTLRCSPRSGDLSVYWYQQSLDQGLQFLIQYYNGEERAKGNILERFSAQQFPDLHSELNLSSLELGDSALYFCASSAGHSSSYEQYFGPGTRLTVT.

The rearrangement links TRBV20-1 to TRBJ1-2, with D uncertain. The CDR3 is 12 amino acids. The V and J ends lost 0 bases and 4 bases respectively, with 6 bases between them. CDR1 and CDR2 from the germline V gene are DFQATT and SNEGSKA (reference sequence). Written as DNA, the CDR3 is TGCAGTGCTAGAGATCGGCCCTATGGCTACACCTTC. As protein: CSARDRPYGYTF.

The chain combines TRBV6-6 with TRBJ2-4, with D perhaps TRBD1 (7 bases). The ends were cut back, 6 bases at V and 1 base at J, with 13 bases in the middle. The V gene's germline CDR1 is MNHNY and CDR2 SVGAGI (reference sequence). This CDR3 contains 15 residues. The CDR3 nucleotides are TGTGCCAGCAGACCGTCAGGGGGGGCCAAAAACATTCAGTACTTC. Encoded protein: CASRPSGGAKNIQYF.

The CDR3 spells CASSLGSGSGYTF. CDR3 sequence (DNA): TGTGCCAGCAGCTTAGGGTCTGGGTCTGGCTACACCTTC. The rearrangement uses TRBV7-9 and TRBJ1-2; D remains unclear. The CDR3 is 13 amino acids. Germline CDR1 and CDR2: SEHNR and FQNEAQ (reference sequence). With 1 base removed from V and 7 bases from J, the gap between germline ends came to 10 bases.

This clonotype occurred a few times. The chain employs TRBV20-1 and TRBJ1-4; 7 nucleotides match TRBD1. The CDR3 contains 13 residues. Germline V lookup: CDR1 DFQATT, CDR2 SNEGSKA (reference sequence). Trimming cost V 6 bases and J 5 bases; bases outside gene matches: 6. CDR3 in amino acids: CSAVQGRNEKLFF. DNA of the CDR3: TGCAGTGCAGTACAGGGGAGGAATGAAAAACTGTTTTTT.

The rearrangement joins TRBV28 to TRBJ2-7; D gene unclear. CDR3 length: 12 amino acids. The germline CDR1 and CDR2 sequences are MDHEN and SYDVKM. The germline V and J ends were trimmed by 7 bases and 3 bases, with 10 bases remaining between them. The CDR3 region is CASTTSHYEQYF. As DNA, the CDR3 is TGTGCCAGCACGACCTCACACTACGAGCAGTACTTC.

V gene TRBV27 combines with J gene TRBJ2-3; D is possibly TRBD1 or TRBD2 (5 bases each). The CDR3 is 19 residues long. The germline V and J ends were trimmed by 0 bases and 3 bases, with 22 bases remaining between them. Germline V gene lookup returns CDR1 MNHEY and CDR2 SMNVEV (reference sequence). The CDR3 DNA follows: TGTGCCAGCAGTTTATCGGGGACGTTGCTGGGCACAGTAACAGATACGCAGTATTTT. This codes for CASSLSGTLLGTVTDTQYF.

The sample holds one count of this clonotype. The genes are TRBV12-3 or TRBV12-4 and TRBJ2-3, with D possibly being TRBD1 or TRBD2 (6 bases each). This CDR3 contains 17 residues. V lost 5 bases, J lost 8 bases, and 26 bases lay in between. The CDR3, as DNA: TGTGCCAGCAGTCTGAGAGGGGCGAGGGGGGATGGAAGTACGCAGTATTTT. It translates to CASSLRGARGDGSTQYF.

V is TRBV20-1 and J is TRBJ1-1; D may be TRBD1 (5 bases). The CDR3 runs to 12 residues. The germline gives CDR1 DFQATT, CDR2 SNEGSKA (reference sequence). The CDR3 region is CRELGDDTEAFF. The CDR3 region has the DNA TGCAGGGAACTTGGGGACGACACTGAAGCTTTCTTT.